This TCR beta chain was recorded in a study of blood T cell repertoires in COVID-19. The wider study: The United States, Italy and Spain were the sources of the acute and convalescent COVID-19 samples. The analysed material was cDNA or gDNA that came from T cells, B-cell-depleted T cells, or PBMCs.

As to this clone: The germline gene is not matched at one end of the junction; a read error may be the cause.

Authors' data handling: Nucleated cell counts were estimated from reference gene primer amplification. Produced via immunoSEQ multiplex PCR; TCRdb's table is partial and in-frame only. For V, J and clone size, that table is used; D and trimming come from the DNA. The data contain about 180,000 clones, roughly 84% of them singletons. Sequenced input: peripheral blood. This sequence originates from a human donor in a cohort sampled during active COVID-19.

Here the CDR3 DNA reads TGTGCCAGCAGCGAAGGACTCATGAACACTGAAGCTTTCTTT. Amino acid sequence: CASSEGLMNTEAFF. This chain uses TRBV2 with TRBJ1-1; D is ambiguous. Germline V gene lookup returns CDR1 SNHLY and CDR2 FYNNEI. CDR3 size: 14 residues. The entire variable domain, with the rest obtained from reference TRBV2 and TRBJ1-1, is as follows: EPEVTQTPSHQVTQMGQEVILRCVPISNHLYFYWYRQILGQKVEFLVSFYNNEISEKSEIFDDQFSVERPDGSNFTLKIRSTKLEDSAMYFCASSEGLMNTEAFFGQGTRLTVV.